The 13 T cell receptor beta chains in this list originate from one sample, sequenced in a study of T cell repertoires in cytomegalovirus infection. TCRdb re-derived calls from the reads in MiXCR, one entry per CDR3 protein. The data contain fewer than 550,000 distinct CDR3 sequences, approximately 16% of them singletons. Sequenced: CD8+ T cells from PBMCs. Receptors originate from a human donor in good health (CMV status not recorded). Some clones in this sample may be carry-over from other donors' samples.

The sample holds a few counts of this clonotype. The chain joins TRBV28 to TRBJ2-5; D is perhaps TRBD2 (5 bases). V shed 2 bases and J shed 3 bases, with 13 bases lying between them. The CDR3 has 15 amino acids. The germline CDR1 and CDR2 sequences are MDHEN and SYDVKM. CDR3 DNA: TGTGCCAGCAGTTTAAGGAGGTCCGCCGAAGAGACCCAGTACTTC. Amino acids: CASSLRRSAEETQYF. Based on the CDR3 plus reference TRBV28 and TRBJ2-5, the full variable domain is DVKVTQSSRYLVKRTGEKVFLECVQDMDHENMFWYRQDPGLGLRLIYFSYDVKMKEKGDIPEGYSVSREKKERFSLILESASTNQTSMYLCASSLRRSAEETQYFGPGTRLLVL.

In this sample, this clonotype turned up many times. In DNA form, the CDR3 reads TGTGCCAGCAGTGAAGCGGCGACACAACTCTCCTACGAGCAGTACTTC. Amino acids: CASSEAATQLSYEQYF. This chain uses TRBV2 with TRBJ2-7; the D is unclear. Germline CDR1 is SNHLY and CDR2 is FYNNEI. CDR3 size: 16 residues. V was clipped by 0 bases and J by 0 bases, with 12 bases between them.

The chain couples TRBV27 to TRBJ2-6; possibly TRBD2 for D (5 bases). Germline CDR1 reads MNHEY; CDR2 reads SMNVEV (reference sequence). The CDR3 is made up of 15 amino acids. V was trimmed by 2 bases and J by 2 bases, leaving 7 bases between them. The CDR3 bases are TGTGCCAGCAGTTTACGGGGAGCTGGGGCCAACGTCCTGACTTTC. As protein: CASSLRGAGANVLTF.

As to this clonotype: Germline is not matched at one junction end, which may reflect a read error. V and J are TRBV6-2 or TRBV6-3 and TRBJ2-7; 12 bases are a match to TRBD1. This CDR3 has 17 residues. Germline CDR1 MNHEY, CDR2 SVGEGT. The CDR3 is CARSLPNRDRGRHELYF. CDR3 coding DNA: TGTGCCAGAAGTTTACCAAACCGGGACAGGGGGCGCCACGAGCTGTACTTC.

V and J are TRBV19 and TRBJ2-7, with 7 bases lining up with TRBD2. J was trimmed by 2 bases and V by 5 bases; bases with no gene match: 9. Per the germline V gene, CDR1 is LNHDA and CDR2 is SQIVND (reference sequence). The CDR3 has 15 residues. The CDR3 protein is CASSVGIAGTYEQYF. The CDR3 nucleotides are TGTGCCAGTAGTGTGGGGATAGCGGGTACCTACGAGCAGTACTTC.

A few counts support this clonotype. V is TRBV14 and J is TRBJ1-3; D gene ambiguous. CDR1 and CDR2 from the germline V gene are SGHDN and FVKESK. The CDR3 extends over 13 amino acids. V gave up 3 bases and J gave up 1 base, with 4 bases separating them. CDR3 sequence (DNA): TGTGCCAGCAGCCATTGGTCTGGAAACACCATATATTTT. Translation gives CASSHWSGNTIYF.

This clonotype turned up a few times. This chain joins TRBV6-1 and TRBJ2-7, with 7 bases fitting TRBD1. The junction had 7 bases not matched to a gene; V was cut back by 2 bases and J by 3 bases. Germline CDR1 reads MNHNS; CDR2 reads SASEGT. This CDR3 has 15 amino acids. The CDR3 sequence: CASSEWTGDRYEQYF. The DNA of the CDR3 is TGTGCCAGCAGTGAATGGACAGGTGATCGCTACGAGCAGTACTTC.

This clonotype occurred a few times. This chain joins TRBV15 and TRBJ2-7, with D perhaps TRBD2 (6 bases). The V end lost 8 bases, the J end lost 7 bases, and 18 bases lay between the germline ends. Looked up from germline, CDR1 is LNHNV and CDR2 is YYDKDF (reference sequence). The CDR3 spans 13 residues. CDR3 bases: TGTGCCACCGCGGGGAGTCGAGCTATGGAGCAGTACTTC. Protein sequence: CATAGSRAMEQYF.

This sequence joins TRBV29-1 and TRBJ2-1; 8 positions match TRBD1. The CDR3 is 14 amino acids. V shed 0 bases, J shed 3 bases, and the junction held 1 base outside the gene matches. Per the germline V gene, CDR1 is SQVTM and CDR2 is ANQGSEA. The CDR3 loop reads CSVEDGQGYNEQFF. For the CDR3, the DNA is TGCAGCGTTGAAGATGGACAGGGCTACAATGAGCAGTTCTTC.

The CDR3 sequence is CASSLFRGHNEQFF. As DNA, the CDR3 is TGTGCCAGCAGTTTATTTCGGGGCCACAATGAGCAGTTCTTC. This chain connects TRBV27 to TRBJ2-1; D assignment may be TRBD1 or TRBD2 (5 bases each). This CDR3 is built from 14 residues. Germline CDR1 and CDR2: MNHEY and SMNVEV (reference sequence). The V gene lost 1 base and the J gene lost 5 bases, with 9 bases spanning the gap.

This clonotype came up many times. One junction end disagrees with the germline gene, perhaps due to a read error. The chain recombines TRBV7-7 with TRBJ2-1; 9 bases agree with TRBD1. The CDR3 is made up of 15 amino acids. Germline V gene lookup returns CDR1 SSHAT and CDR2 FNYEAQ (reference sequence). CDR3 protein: CASSRRQGDYNEQFF. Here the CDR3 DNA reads TGTGCTAGCAGCCGGCGACAGGGGGATTACAATGAGCAGTTCTTC.

Written as DNA, the CDR3 is TGTGCCAGCAGCGCCACGTGGGGTGGAACCTACGAGCAGTACTTC. As protein: CASSATWGGTYEQYF. The rearrangement uses TRBV9 and TRBJ2-7, with no clear D. Germline CDR1 is SGDLS and CDR2 is YYNGEE. The CDR3 loop spans 15 amino acids. Trimming left V 3 bases short and J 2 bases short, with 15 bases between. The entire variable domain, with the rest obtained from reference TRBV9 and TRBJ2-7, is as follows: DSGVTQTPKHLITATGQRVTLRCSPRSGDLSVYWYQQSLDQGLQFLIQYYNGEERAKGNILERFSAQQFPDLHSELNLSSLELGDSALYFCASSATWGGTYEQYFGPGTRLTVT.

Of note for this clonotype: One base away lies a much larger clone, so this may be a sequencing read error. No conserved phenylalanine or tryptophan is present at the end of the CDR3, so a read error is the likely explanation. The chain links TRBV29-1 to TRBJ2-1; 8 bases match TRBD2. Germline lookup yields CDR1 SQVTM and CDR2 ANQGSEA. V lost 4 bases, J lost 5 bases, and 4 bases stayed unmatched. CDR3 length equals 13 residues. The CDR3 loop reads CSVALAENNEQFL. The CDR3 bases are TGCAGCGTTGCACTAGCGGAGAACAATGAGCAGTTCTTA.